The 5 T cell receptor beta chains in this list originate from one sample, sequenced in a study of beta chain features in type 1 diabetes. Whole-study findings and limits: In every one of the four CD4+ subsets, TCRB CDR3s were moderately but significantly shorter in Type 1 diabetes patients.

What these receptors recognize is not known. Sequencing targeted expressed TCRB transcripts, as all isolated RNA had been reverse transcribed. Sequencing used immunoSEQ multiplex PCR; TCRdb keeps in-frame clones, though not all of them. The table lists 550,000 to 850,000 clones, 13% of them singletons, with about 0.02% in the top ten. Sequenced: naive CD4+ T cells from blood. The receptors here all came from a man between 18 and 29 years old with type 1 diabetes.

Concerning this clone: Given a much more abundant clone one base away, this may be a read error. Other DNA variants within this sample encode the same CDR3. This chain links TRBV13 with TRBJ1-1, with D unresolved. V was clipped by 3 bases and J by 1 base, with 0 bases between them. Germline V gene sequence: CDR1 PRHDT, CDR2 FYEKMQ (reference sequence). The CDR3 is 11 amino acids. The CDR3 sequence: CASSLNTEAFF. CDR3 bases: TGTGCCAGCAGCTTGAACACTGAAGCTTTCTTT.

The V and J genes are TRBV6-6 and TRBJ1-3, with TRBD1 identical over 7 bases. Trimming cost V 4 bases and J 5 bases; bases outside gene matches: 8. Germline loops: CDR1 MNHNY, CDR2 SVGAGI (reference sequence). This CDR3 comprises 15 residues. CDR3 residues: CASSSHRGDRNTIYF. As DNA, the CDR3 is TGTGCCAGCAGTTCTCACAGGGGAGATCGAAACACCATATATTTT.

The genes are TRBV6-1 and TRBJ2-1, with TRBD1 matching over 7 bases. After removal of 5 bases from V and 7 bases from J, the junction contained 11 bases not matched to a gene. In germline, CDR1 is MNHNS, CDR2 SASEGT. CDR3 length: 15 amino acids. CDR3 nucleotides: TGTGCCAGCAGTAAACCGGGACAGTATATTAATGAGCAGTTCTTC. Encoded protein: CASSKPGQYINEQFF.

This clone was counted only a few times. The rearrangement links TRBV7-2 to TRBJ1-1; D gene ambiguous. The ends were cut back, 5 bases at V and 5 bases at J, with 9 bases in the middle. Germline V gives CDR1 SGHTA, CDR2 FQGNSA. The CDR3 contains 12 residues. CDR3 loop: CASSLGRTEAFF. The DNA for the CDR3 is TGTGCCAGCAGCCTTGGGAGGACTGAAGCTTTCTTT.

The table lists this clone with a few counts. The V gene is TRBV5-6, the J gene TRBJ1-1, with 7 bases identical to TRBD1. V shed 3 bases, J shed 1 base, and the junction held 9 bases outside the gene matches. In germline, CDR1 is SGHDT, CDR2 YYEEEE. The CDR3 runs to 16 residues. Here the CDR3 DNA reads TGTGCCAGCAGCTACCTTACAGGGGACTGGAACACTGAAGCTTTCTTT. Protein: CASSYLTGDWNTEAFF.